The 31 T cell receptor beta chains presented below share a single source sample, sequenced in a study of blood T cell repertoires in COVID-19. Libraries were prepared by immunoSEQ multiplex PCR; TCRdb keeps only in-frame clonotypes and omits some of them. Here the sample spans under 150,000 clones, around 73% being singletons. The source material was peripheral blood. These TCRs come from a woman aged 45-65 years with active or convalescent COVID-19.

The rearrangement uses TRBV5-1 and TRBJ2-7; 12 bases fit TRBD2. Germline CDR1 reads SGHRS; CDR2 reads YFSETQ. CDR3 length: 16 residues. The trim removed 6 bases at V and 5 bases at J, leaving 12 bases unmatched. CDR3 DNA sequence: TGCGCCAGCACTTCCTATTCTAGCGGGGGGGCCCACGAGCAGTACTTC. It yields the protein CASTSYSSGGAHEQYF.

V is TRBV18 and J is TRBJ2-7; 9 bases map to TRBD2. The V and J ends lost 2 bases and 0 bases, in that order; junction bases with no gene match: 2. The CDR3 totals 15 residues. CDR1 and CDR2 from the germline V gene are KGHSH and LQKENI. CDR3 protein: CASSPETSGSYEQYF. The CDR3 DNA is TGTGCCAGCTCACCAGAGACTAGCGGCTCCTACGAGCAGTACTTC.

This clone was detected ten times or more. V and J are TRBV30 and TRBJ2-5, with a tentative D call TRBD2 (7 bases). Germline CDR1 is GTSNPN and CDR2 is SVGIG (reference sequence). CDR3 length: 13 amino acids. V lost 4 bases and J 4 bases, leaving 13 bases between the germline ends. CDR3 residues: CAWKRGGGETQYF. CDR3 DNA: TGTGCCTGGAAAAGGGGGGGAGGAGAGACCCAGTACTTC.

The CDR3 here is CASSKGASNEKLFF. CDR3 in DNA: TGTGCCAGCAGCAAGGGGGCTTCTAATGAAAAACTGTTTTTT. The chain links TRBV28 to TRBJ1-4; 7 nucleotides agree with TRBD1. The trim removed 6 bases at V and 3 bases at J, leaving 4 bases unmatched. Germline CDR1 MDHEN, CDR2 SYDVKM. This CDR3 is built from 14 residues.

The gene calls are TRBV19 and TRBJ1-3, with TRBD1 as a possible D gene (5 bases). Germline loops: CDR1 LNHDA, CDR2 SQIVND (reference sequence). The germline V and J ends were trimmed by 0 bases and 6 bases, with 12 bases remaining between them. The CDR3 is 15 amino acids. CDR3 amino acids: CASSIEATAQNTIYF. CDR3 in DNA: TGTGCCAGTAGTATAGAGGCGACAGCCCAAAACACCATATATTTT.

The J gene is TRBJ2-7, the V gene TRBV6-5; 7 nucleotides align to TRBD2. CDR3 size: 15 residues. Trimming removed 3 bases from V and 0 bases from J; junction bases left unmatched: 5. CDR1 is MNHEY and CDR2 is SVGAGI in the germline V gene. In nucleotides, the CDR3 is TGTGCCAGCAGTTATGGCGGGGGACCCTCCTACGAGCAGTACTTC. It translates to CASSYGGGPSYEQYF.

CDR3 DNA sequence: TGCAGCGTTGAGTCACAGGGCAGGGGCTACGAGCAGTACTTC. It codes for CSVESQGRGYEQYF. The chain links TRBV29-1 to TRBJ2-7; perhaps TRBD1 as D (6 bases). The V gene lost 3 bases and the J gene lost 3 bases, with 15 bases spanning the gap. This CDR3 has 14 amino acids. The germline V gene encodes CDR1 SQVTM and CDR2 ANQGSEA.

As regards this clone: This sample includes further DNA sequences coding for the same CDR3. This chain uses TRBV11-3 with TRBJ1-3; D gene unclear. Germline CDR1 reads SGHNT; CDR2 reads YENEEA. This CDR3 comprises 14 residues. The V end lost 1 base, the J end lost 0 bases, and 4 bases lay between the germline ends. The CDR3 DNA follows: TGTGCCAGCAGCTTAGGACACTCTGGAAACACCATATATTTT. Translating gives CASSLGHSGNTIYF.

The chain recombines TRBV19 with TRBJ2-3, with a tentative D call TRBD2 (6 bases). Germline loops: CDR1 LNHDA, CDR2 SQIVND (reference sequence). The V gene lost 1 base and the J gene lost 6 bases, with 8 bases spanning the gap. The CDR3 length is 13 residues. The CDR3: CASSIGGADTQYF. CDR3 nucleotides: TGTGCCAGTAGTATAGGCGGGGCGGATACGCAGTATTTT.

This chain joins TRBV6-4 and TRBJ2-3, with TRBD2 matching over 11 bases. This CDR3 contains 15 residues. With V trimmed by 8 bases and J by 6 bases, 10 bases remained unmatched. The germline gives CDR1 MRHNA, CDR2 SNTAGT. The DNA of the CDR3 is TGTGCCAGCGGCCCCATAGCGGGGGGGATGGATACGCAGTATTTT. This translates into CASGPIAGGMDTQYF.

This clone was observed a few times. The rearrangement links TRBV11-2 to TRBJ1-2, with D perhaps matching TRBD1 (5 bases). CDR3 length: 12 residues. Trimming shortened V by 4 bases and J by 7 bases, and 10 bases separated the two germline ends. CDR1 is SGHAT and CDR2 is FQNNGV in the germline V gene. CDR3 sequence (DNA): TGTGCCAGCAGCTCTCGGGGGACTGGCTACACCTTC. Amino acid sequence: CASSSRGTGYTF.

The CDR3 is CASPKGGKVRNSPLHF. The CDR3 DNA follows: TGTGCCAGCCCGAAGGGAGGGAAGGTCCGCAATTCACCCCTCCACTTT. The V call is TRBV7-3, the J call TRBJ1-6, with D hard to call. The CDR3 sequence is 16 residues long. Germline CDR1 SGHTA, CDR2 FQGTGA. The V end lost 8 bases, the J end lost 7 bases, and 21 bases lay between the germline ends.

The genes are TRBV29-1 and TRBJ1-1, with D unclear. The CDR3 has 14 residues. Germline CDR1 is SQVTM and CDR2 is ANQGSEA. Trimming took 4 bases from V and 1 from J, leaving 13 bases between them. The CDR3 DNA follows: TGCAGCGTTGGGGCTGCACAGACGAACACTGAAGCTTTCTTT. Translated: CSVGAAQTNTEAFF. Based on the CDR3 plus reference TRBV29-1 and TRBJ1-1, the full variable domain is SAVISQKPSRDICQRGTSLTIQCQVDSQVTMMFWYRQQPGQSLTLIATANQGSEATYESGFVIDKFPISRPNLTFSTLTVSNMSPEDSSIYLCSVGAAQTNTEAFFGQGTRLTVV.

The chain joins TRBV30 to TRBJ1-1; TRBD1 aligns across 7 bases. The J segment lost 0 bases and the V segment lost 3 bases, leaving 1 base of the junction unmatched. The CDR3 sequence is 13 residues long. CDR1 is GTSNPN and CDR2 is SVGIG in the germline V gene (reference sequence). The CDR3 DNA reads TGTGCCTGGAGGGACAGGCTGAACACTGAAGCTTTCTTT. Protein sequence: CAWRDRLNTEAFF.

The CDR3 bases are TGTGCCTGGAGTGTTGGCGGGGGGGCCCCCGGGGAGCTGTTTTTT. Translating gives CAWSVGGGAPGELFF. The V and J genes are TRBV30 and TRBJ2-2, with 9 bases lining up with TRBD2. CDR1 is GTSNPN and CDR2 is SVGIG in the germline V gene (reference sequence). The trim removed 0 bases at V and 6 bases at J, leaving 5 bases unmatched. The CDR3 covers 15 residues.

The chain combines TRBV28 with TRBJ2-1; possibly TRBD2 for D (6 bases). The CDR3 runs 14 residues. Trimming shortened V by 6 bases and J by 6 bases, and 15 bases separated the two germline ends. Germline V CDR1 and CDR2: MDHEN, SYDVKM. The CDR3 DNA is TGTGCCAGCAGCCGGGACGTCGGGGGCAATGAGCAGTTCTTC. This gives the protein CASSRDVGGNEQFF.

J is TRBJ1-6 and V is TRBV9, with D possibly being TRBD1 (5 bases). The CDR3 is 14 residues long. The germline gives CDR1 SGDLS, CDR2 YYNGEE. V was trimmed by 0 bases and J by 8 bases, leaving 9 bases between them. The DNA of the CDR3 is TGTGCCAGCAGCGTAGACAGGTCGGATTCACCCCTCCACTTT. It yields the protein CASSVDRSDSPLHF. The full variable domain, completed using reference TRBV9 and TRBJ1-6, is DSGVTQTPKHLITATGQRVTLRCSPRSGDLSVYWYQQSLDQGLQFLIQYYNGEERAKGNILERFSAQQFPDLHSELNLSSLELGDSALYFCASSVDRSDSPLHFGNGTRLTVT.

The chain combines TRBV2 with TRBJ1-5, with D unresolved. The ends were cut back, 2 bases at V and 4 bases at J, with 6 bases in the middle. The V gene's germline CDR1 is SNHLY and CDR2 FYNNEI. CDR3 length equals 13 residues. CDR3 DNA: TGTGCCAGCAGTGAAAGCCCGAATCAGCCCCAGCATTTT. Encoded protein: CASSESPNQPQHF.

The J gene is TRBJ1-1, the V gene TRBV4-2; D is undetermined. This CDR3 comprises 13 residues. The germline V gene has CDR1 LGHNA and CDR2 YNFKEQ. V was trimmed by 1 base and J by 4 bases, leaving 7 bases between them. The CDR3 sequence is CASSQVSGTEAFF. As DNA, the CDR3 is TGTGCCAGCAGCCAAGTATCGGGCACTGAAGCTTTCTTT.

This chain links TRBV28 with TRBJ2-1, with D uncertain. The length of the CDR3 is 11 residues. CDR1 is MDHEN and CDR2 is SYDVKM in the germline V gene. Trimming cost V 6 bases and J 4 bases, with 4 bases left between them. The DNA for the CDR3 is TGTGCCAGCAGAGAGTACAATGAGCAGTTCTTC. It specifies CASREYNEQFF. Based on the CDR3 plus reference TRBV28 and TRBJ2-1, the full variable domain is DVKVTQSSRYLVKRTGEKVFLECVQDMDHENMFWYRQDPGLGLRLIYFSYDVKMKEKGDIPEGYSVSREKKERFSLILESASTNQTSMYLCASREYNEQFFGPGTRLTVL.

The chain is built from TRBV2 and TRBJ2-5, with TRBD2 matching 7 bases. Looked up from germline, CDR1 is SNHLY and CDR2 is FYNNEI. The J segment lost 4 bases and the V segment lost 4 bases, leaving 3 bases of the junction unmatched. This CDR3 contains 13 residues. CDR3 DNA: TGTGCCAGCAGTGGCTGGGGGGGAGAGACCCAGTACTTC. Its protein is CASSGWGGETQYF. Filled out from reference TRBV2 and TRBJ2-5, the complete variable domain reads EPEVTQTPSHQVTQMGQEVILRCVPISNHLYFYWYRQILGQKVEFLVSFYNNEISEKSEIFDDQFSVERPDGSNFTLKIRSTKLEDSAMYFCASSGWGGETQYFGPGTRLLVL.

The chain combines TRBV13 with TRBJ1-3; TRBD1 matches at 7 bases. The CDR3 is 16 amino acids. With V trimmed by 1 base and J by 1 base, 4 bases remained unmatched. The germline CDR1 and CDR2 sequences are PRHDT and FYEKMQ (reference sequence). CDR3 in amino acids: CASSLDAQGSGNTIYF. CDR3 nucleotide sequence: TGTGCCAGCAGCTTAGACGCACAGGGGTCTGGAAACACCATATATTTT.

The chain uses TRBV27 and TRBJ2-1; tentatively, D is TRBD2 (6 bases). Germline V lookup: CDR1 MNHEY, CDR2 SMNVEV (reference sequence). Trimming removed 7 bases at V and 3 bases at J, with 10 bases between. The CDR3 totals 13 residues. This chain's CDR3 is CASKRGIYNEQFF. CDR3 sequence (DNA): TGTGCCAGCAAACGGGGGATCTACAATGAGCAGTTCTTC.

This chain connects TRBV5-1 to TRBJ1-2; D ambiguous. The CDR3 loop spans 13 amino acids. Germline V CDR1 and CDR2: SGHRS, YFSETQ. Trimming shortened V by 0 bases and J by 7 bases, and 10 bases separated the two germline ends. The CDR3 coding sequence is TGCGCCAGCAGCTTGGGTGGAGACTTTGGCTACACCTTC. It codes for CASSLGGDFGYTF.

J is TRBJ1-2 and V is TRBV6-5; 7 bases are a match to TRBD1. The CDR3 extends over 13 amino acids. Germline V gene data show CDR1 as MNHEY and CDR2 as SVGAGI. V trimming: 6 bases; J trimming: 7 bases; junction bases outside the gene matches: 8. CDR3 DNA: TGTGCCAGCAGCAAAGAAGGGGGCCGTGGCTACACCTTC. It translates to CASSKEGGRGYTF.

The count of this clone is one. In DNA form, the CDR3 reads TGTGCCAGCAGCAGCCGGGACAGCCCAGATACGCAGTATTTT. Its protein is CASSSRDSPDTQYF. The chain uses TRBV11-1 and TRBJ2-3; 7 bases match TRBD1. Looked up from germline, CDR1 is SGHAT and CDR2 is FQDESV (reference sequence). The V gene end was trimmed by 5 bases and the J gene end by 4 bases; junction bases not matched to a gene: 6. This CDR3 is 14 amino acids long.

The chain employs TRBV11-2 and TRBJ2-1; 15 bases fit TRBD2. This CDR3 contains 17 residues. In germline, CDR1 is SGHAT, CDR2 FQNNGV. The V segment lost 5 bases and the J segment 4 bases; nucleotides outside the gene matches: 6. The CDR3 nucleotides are TGTGCCAGCAGCAGGGGACTAGCGGGGGGCTTGTACAATGAGCAGTTCTTC. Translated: CASSRGLAGGLYNEQFF.

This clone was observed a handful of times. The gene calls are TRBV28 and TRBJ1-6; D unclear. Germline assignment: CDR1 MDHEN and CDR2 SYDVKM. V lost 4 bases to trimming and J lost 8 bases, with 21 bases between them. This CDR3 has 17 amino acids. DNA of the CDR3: TGTGCCAGCAGTTCGTCGGGAAGGGTCAAGTCGGATTCACCCCTCCACTTT. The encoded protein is CASSSSGRVKSDSPLHF. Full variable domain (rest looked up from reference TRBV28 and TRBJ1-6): DVKVTQSSRYLVKRTGEKVFLECVQDMDHENMFWYRQDPGLGLRLIYFSYDVKMKEKGDIPEGYSVSREKKERFSLILESASTNQTSMYLCASSSSGRVKSDSPLHFGNGTRLTVT.

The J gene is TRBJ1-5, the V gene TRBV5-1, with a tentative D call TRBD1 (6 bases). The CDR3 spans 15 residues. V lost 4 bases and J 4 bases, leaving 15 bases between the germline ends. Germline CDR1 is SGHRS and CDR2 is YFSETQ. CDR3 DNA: TGCGCCAGCAGCGCTACTACAGGGAATAATCAGCCCCAGCATTTT. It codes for CASSATTGNNQPQHF.

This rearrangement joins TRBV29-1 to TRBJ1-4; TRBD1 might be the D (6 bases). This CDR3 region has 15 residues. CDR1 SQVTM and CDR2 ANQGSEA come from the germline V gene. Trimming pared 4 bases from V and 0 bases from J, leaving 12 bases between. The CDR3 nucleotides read TGCAGCGTTGCCCCGGACAGCTCAACTAATGAAAAACTGTTTTTT. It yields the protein CSVAPDSSTNEKLFF.

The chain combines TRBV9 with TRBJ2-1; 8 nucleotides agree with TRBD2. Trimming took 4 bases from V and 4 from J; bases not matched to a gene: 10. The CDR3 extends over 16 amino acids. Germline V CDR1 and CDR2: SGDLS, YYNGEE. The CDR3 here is CASSPQGAGAYNEQFF. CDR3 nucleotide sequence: TGTGCCAGCAGCCCACAAGGAGCGGGGGCATACAATGAGCAGTTCTTC.